Listed below are T cell receptor beta chains from one sample, sequenced in a study of identical twins. MiXCR, applied by TCRdb to the 5' RACE reads, yields one record per CDR3 protein. The data hold a few hundred thousand distinct CDR3 sequences, with 9% to 10% observed a single time. Sequenced sample: naive T cells sorted from blood. The receptor set was obtained from a woman between 50 and 59 years old in good health. The CDR3 runs from the conserved cysteine through the conserved F or W. The D gene is left open where the match is weak. Only some rows state a clone size, as once, few, many or a class for expanded clones.

16,TRBV5-1,-,TRBJ1-3,-,CASSNQTVTSGNTIYF,TGCGCCAGCAGCAACCAGACAGTCACCTCTGGAAACACCATATATTTT
18,TRBV12-3/TRBV12-4,-,TRBJ2-2,TRBD1,CASSLQPPGQGASGELFF,TGTGCCAGCAGTCTCCAACCCCCGGGACAGGGGGCAAGCGGGGAGCTGTTTTTT
17,TRBV4-1,-,TRBJ2-2,TRBD2,CASSQVRLAGEPGELFF,TGCGCCAGCAGCCAAGTCCGCCTAGCGGGAGAACCCGGGGAGCTGTTTTTT
15,TRBV6-2/TRBV6-3,many,TRBJ2-1,-,CASWGLQDQYNEQFF,TGTGCCAGCTGGGGACTCCAAGATCAATACAATGAGCAGTTCTTC
15,TRBV5-5,-,TRBJ2-1,-,CASSPLLMGYNEQFF,TGTGCCAGCAGCCCACTGCTTATGGGTTACAATGAGCAGTTCTTC
16,TRBV6-6,-,TRBJ1-5,-,CAGEIRWGHSNQPQHF,TGTGCCGGGGAGATCCGGTGGGGGCATAGCAATCAGCCCCAGCATTTT
12,TRBV5-1,many,TRBJ2-2,-,CASGQNTGELFF,TGCGCCAGCGGACAAAACACCGGGGAGCTGTTTTTT
12,TRBV7-9,few,TRBJ2-4,-,CASGSSKNIQYF,TGTGCCAGCGGGTCGAGTAAAAACATTCAGTACTTC
14,TRBV6-5,few,TRBJ2-2,-,CASSFDKNTGELFF,TGTGCCAGCAGTTTCGACAAGAACACCGGGGAGCTGTTTTTT
14,TRBV11-2,few,TRBJ1-3,-,CASSSGIGLNTIYF,TGTGCCAGCAGTTCAGGGATCGGGCTGAACACCATATATTTT
15,TRBV7-9,few,TRBJ2-1,TRBD2,CASSYTSGINNEQFF,TGTGCCAGCAGCTATACTAGCGGAATAAACAATGAGCAGTTCTTC
14,TRBV5-1,few,TRBJ2-3,-,CASSWTRDFDTQYF,TGCGCCAGCAGCTGGACCCGGGACTTCGATACGCAGTATTTT
16,TRBV29-1,-,TRBJ2-3,TRBD2,CSVEGASGTRLYTQYF,TGCAGCGTTGAGGGGGCCTCTGGGACTAGGCTGTATACGCAGTATTTT
15,TRBV5-1,once,TRBJ2-3,TRBD2,CASSLESSGSDTQYF,TGCGCCAGCAGCTTGGAATCTAGCGGGTCAGATACGCAGTATTTT
13,TRBV20-1,-,TRBJ2-5,TRBD2,CSASQGAGGTQYF,TGCAGTGCTAGTCAGGGAGCGGGAGGGACCCAGTACTTC
13,TRBV7-9,many,TRBJ2-1,-,CASSLGGSDEQFF,TGTGCCAGCAGCTTAGGCGGCAGCGATGAGCAGTTCTTC
17,TRBV5-1,few,TRBJ2-2,-,CASSLANGGRNTGELFF,TGCGCCAGCAGCTTGGCCAATGGGGGACGGAACACCGGGGAGCTGTTTTTT
11,TRBV10-3,few,TRBJ2-3,-,CAISFTDTQYF,TGTGCCATCAGTTTCACAGATACGCAGTATTTT
14,TRBV11-2,few,TRBJ2-2,-,CAGRQDPSTGELFF,TGTGCCGGACGACAAGACCCCAGCACCGGGGAGCTGTTTTTT
17,TRBV4-1,few,TRBJ2-1,TRBD2,CASSQGLAGGLYNEQFF,TGCGCCAGCAGCCAAGGACTAGCGGGAGGTCTATACAATGAGCAGTTCTTC
18,TRBV5-5,few,TRBJ2-2,-,CASSLAPGDASNTGELFF,TGTGCCAGCAGCTTGGCCCCTGGGGACGCTTCGAACACCGGGGAGCTGTTTTTT
15,TRBV4-1,-,TRBJ2-1,-,CASSQVSSAYNEQFF,TGCGCCAGCAGCCAAGTCAGCAGTGCCTACAATGAGCAGTTCTTC
17,TRBV20-1,few,TRBJ2-3,-,CSASTLGALSYTDTQYF,TGCAGTGCTAGTACTTTGGGGGCGCTGTCGTACACAGATACGCAGTATTTT
13,TRBV20-1,few,TRBJ1-2,TRBD1,CSAPDRGLDGYTF,TGCAGTGCTCCGGACAGGGGGTTAGATGGCTACACCTTC
11,TRBV11-3,many,TRBJ1-2,-,CASEGGSGYTF,TGTGCCAGCGAGGGGGGTTCTGGCTACACCTTC
15,TRBV28,-,TRBJ2-5,TRBD1,CASSFPPGGSKTKYF,TGTGCCAGCAGTTTCCCCCCAGGGGGTAGTAAAACCAAGTACTTC
16,TRBV5-1,many,TRBJ2-1,TRBD2,CASTPGASGTYNEQFF,TGCGCCAGCACCCCCGGGGCTAGCGGCACCTACAATGAGCAGTTCTTC
16,TRBV5-1,-,TRBJ2-2,-,CASSHRRALNTGELFF,TGCGCCAGCAGCCACCGCCGGGCTTTGAACACCGGGGAGCTGTTTTTT
15,TRBV4-2,few,TRBJ2-5,TRBD2,CASSQETSAAATQYF,TGTGCCAGCAGCCAAGAGACTAGCGCCGCAGCGACCCAGTACTTC
16,TRBV5-1,-,TRBJ2-3,TRBD2,CASSLSGTTFTDTQYF,TGCGCCAGCAGCTTAAGCGGGACTACGTTCACAGATACGCAGTATTTT
15,TRBV4-2,many,TRBJ2-4,TRBD2,CASSQEGGRADIQYF,TGTGCCAGCAGCCAAGAGGGCGGGAGGGCCGACATTCAGTACTTC
15,TRBV12-3/TRBV12-4,few,TRBJ2-1,TRBD2,CASRIAGGSSGEQFF,TGTGCCAGCCGAATAGCAGGCGGGAGTAGCGGTGAGCAGTTCTTC
17,TRBV7-8,-,TRBJ2-6,TRBD2,CASTGEGGLSGANVLTF,TGTGCCAGCACGGGGGAGGGTGGCCTCTCTGGGGCCAACGTCCTGACTTTC
17,TRBV7-8,-,TRBJ2-1,TRBD2,CASSPSRFLAGTNEQFF,TGTGCCAGCAGCCCTTCACGGTTCCTAGCGGGAACCAATGAGCAGTTCTTC
13,TRBV29-1,many,TRBJ1-5,TRBD1,CSTRTGDNQPQHF,TGCAGCACAAGGACAGGCGACAATCAGCCCCAGCATTTT
13,TRBV25-1,many,TRBJ2-2,-,CASSVSGAGELFF,TGTGCCAGCAGTGTCTCGGGGGCCGGGGAGCTGTTTTTT
14,TRBV7-2,-,TRBJ2-7,-,CASSSALNSYEQYF,TGTGCCAGCAGCTCCGCCCTTAACTCCTACGAGCAGTACTTC
16,TRBV4-1,many,TRBJ1-3,-,CASSQVGRSSGNTIYF,TGCGCCAGCAGCCAAGTCGGGAGGAGCTCTGGAAACACCATATATTTT
15,TRBV6-5,-,TRBJ2-1,TRBD2,CATGRTSGRWDEQFF,TGTGCCACAGGGAGGACTAGCGGGAGGTGGGATGAGCAGTTCTTC
8,TRBV12-3/TRBV12-4,many,TRBJ2-7,-,CASRACDF,TGTGCCAGCAGGGCGTGCGACTTC
15,TRBV5-6,few,TRBJ1-4,-,CASSLRTLINEKLFF,TGTGCCAGCAGCTTAAGGACGTTAATTAATGAAAAACTGTTTTTT
17,TRBV13,-,TRBJ2-7,TRBD2,CASSFAGLAGTSYEQYF,TGTGCCAGCAGCTTCGCCGGACTAGCGGGGACCTCCTACGAGCAGTACTTC
14,TRBV24-1,-,TRBJ2-2,TRBD1,CATSDPQGIGELFF,TGTGCCACCAGTGATCCACAGGGGATCGGGGAGCTGTTTTTT
14,TRBV20-1,once,TRBJ2-2,TRBD2,CSASPSGRSGELFF,TGCAGTGCTAGCCCTAGCGGGAGATCCGGGGAGCTGTTTTTT
13,TRBV20-1,-,TRBJ2-7,-,CSARGTTSYEQYF,TGCAGTGCTAGAGGGACTACCTCCTACGAGCAGTACTTC
16,TRBV7-3,-,TRBJ2-1,TRBD2,CASSLTWREGRNEQFF,TGTGCCAGCAGCTTAACGTGGCGGGAGGGCCGCAATGAGCAGTTCTTC
15,TRBV2,-,TRBJ2-1,TRBD2,CARELAGDSYNEQFF,TGTGCCCGAGAGTTAGCGGGAGATTCCTACAATGAGCAGTTCTTC
15,TRBV3-1,many,TRBJ2-2,TRBD1,CASSPGGSQIGELFF,TGTGCCAGCAGTCCAGGGGGTTCTCAAATCGGGGAGCTGTTTTTT
15,TRBV27,-,TRBJ1-2,-,CASSLGGGVGYGYTF,TGTGCCAGCAGTTTAGGGGGTGGGGTAGGCTATGGCTACACCTTC
12,TRBV29-1,many,TRBJ2-7,-,CSVEQNSYEQYF,TGCAGCGTTGAACAGAACTCCTACGAGCAGTACTTC
10,TRBV7-7,few,TRBJ2-5,-,CASSPKMEYF,TGTGCTAGCAGCCCGAAGATGGAATACTTC
15,TRBV9,-,TRBJ2-7,TRBD1,CASSAGTAKTYEQYF,TGTGCCAGCAGCGCCGGGACAGCAAAAACCTACGAGCAGTACTTC
14,TRBV20-1,-,TRBJ1-1,-,CSARESPVDTEAFF,TGCAGTGCTAGAGAAAGTCCAGTTGACACTGAAGCTTTCTTT
14,TRBV5-1,-,TRBJ2-5,TRBD2,CASSSPGGGETQYF,TGCGCCAGCAGCTCCCCGGGAGGGGGAGAGACCCAGTACTTC
15,TRBV5-1,-,TRBJ2-5,TRBD1,CASSLEGTGFETQYF,TGCGCCAGCAGCTTGGAAGGGACAGGGTTTGAGACCCAGTACTTC
16,TRBV5-1,many,TRBJ1-1,TRBD1,CASNNRDRDSNTEAFF,TGCGCCAGCAATAACCGGGACAGGGACTCTAACACTGAAGCTTTCTTT
14,TRBV29-1,many,TRBJ2-3,TRBD2,CSVGSGLASDTQYF,TGCAGCGTCGGATCGGGACTAGCTTCGGATACGCAGTATTTT